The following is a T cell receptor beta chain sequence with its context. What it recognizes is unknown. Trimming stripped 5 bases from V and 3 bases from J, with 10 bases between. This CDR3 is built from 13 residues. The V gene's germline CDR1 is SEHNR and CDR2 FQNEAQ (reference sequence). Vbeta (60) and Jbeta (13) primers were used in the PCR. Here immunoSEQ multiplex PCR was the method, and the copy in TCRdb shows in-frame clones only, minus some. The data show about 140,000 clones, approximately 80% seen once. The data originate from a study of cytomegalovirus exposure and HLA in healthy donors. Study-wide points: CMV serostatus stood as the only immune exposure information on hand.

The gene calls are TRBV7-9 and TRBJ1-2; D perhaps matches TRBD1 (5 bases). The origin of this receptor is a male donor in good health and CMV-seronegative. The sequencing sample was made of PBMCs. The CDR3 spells CASSEDNHYGYTF. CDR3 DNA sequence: TGTGCCAGCAGCGAGGACAACCACTATGGCTACACCTTC.